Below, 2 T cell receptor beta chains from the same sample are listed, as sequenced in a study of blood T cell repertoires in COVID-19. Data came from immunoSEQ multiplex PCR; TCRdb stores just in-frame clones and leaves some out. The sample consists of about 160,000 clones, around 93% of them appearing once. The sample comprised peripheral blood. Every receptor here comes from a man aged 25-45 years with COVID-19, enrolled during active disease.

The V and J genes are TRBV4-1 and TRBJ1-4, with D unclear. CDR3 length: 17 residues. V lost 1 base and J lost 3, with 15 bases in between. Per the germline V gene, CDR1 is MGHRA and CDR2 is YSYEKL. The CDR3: CASSQVAAPAANEKLFF. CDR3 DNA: TGCGCCAGCAGCCAAGTTGCAGCACCCGCGGCTAATGAAAAACTGTTTTTT.

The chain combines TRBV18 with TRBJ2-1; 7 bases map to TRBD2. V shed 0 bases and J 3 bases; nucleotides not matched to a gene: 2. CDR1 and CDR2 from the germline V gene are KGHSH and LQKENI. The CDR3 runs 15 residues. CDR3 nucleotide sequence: TGTGCCAGCTCACCACCGCAGCGGGACTACAATGAGCAGTTCTTC. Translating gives CASSPPQRDYNEQFF.